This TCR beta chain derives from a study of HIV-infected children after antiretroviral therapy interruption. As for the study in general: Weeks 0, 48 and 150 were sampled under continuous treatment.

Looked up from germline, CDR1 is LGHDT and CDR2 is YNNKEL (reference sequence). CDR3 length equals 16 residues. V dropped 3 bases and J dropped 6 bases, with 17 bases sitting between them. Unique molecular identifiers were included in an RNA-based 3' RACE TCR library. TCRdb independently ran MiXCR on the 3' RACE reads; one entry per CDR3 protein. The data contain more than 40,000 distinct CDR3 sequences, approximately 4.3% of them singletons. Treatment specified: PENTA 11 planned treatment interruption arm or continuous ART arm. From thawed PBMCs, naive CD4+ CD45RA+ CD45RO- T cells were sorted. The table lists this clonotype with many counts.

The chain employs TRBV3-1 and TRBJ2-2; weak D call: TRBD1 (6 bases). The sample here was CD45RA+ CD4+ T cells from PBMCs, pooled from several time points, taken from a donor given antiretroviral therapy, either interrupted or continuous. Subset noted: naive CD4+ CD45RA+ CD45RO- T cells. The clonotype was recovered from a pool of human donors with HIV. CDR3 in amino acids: CASSHKTGLFSGELFF. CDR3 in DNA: TGTGCCAGCAGCCATAAGACAGGATTATTCTCCGGGGAGCTGTTTTTT.